This T cell receptor (beta chain) was retrieved from a study of blood T cell repertoires in COVID-19. Turning to the study itself: COVID-19 samples from acute and convalescent phases originated in the United States, Italy and Spain.

CDR1 and CDR2 from the germline V gene are SGHNT and YYREEE (reference sequence). Unmatched junction bases numbered 10, after V lost 3 bases and J lost 6 bases. CDR3 length: 15 residues. Study processing details: The authors estimated nucleated cell counts from reference gene primer amplification. TCRdb keeps only in-frame clones here, not all; method: immunoSEQ multiplex PCR. Clone size and V and J calls were adopted from that table, with D and trimming inferred from the DNA. This table holds 210,000 or so clones, roughly 87% found once. The J gene is TRBJ2-7, the V gene TRBV5-4; 9 bases agree with TRBD1. Sequenced material: peripheral blood. This clonotype was sampled from a young woman who had recovered from COVID-19. CDR3 coding DNA: TGTGCCAGCAGCTCCGGGACAGGGCGAGAGGGCGAGCAGTACTTC. Its protein is CASSSGTGREGEQYF.